This T cell receptor beta chain appears in the sequencing data of a study of T cell repertoires in cytomegalovirus infection (dated by TCRdb to the late 2010s). With regard to the full study: The HLA type of each donor mattered for the analysis, because public TCR beta signatures pointed to carriage of CMV infection along with the matching HLA type.

Instrument on record: Illumina HiSeq 1500. Clones were called with MiXCR by TCRdb after fastp trimmed the public reads at Q25, and only in-frame beta chains were retained. CDR3 protein sequences are deduplicated, and each keeps its most common genes and DNA. The sample table holds about 330,000 distinct CDR3 sequences, of which over 7.5% were seen once. The ten largest clones add up to 4.3% of the sample. General conclusions and limits of the study: Cumulative frequency of public TCR beta family members discriminated carriers of CMV infection plus the relevant HLA type in this cohort and an independent approximately 350-donor cohort. In the ex vivo response, HLA-C-restricted CMV-specific TCR beta clonotypes were dominant, and in two of eight donors the single most frequent clonotype came from this HLA-C-restricted group.

Including cysteine and phenylalanine, the CDR3 has 15 amino acids. The sequence is cut down to CDR3 DNA, 45 bases in frame from base 1. The CDR1 and CDR2 encoded by the germline V gene are MGHRA and YSYEKL. V is reduced by 1 base and J by 4 bases, leaving a spacing of 14 bases between them. This clonotype has a count of ten or more. Its binding antigen is unknown. Base qualities are missing; no much larger clone stands one base away. This TCR was recovered from a human donor in good health (CMV status not recorded). Some clones in this sample may be carry-over from other donors' samples. Sequencing was carried out using PBMCs. The rearrangement joined TRBV4-1 to TRBJ2-7; D gene: possibly TRBD2, on 5 matching bases. The nucleotides are TGCGCCAGCAGCCAAGCCCCGGGATTACTTTACGAGCAGTACTTC. This encodes CASSQAPGLLYEQYF.